These 32 T cell receptor beta chains originate from one sample sequenced in a study of OX40 agonist ivuxolimab in advanced cancers. Method: immunoSEQ multiplex PCR; TCRdb's copy keeps in-frame clones and lacks some. This sample carries 55,000 to 70,000 clones, approximately 81% of them seen once, and the ten largest clones take roughly 4.5%. The material was CD4+ or CD8+ T cells sorted from blood, obtained in a trial of the OX40 agonist ivuxolimab. Receptors were obtained from an adult with an advanced solid tumor such as melanoma, head and neck, liver or kidney cancer.

The rearrangement uses TRBV7-9 and TRBJ2-1; TRBD2 matches 7 bases. Germline values: CDR1 SEHNR, CDR2 FQNEAQ (reference sequence). J was trimmed by 9 bases and V by 1 base; bases with no gene match: 6. The CDR3 extends over 14 amino acids. CDR3 DNA: TGTGCCAGCAGCTTAGATGCGGGAGTGGTTGAGCAGTTCTTC. Encoded protein: CASSLDAGVVEQFF.

This clone was detected a few times. V is TRBV9 and J is TRBJ2-2; D is perhaps TRBD1 or TRBD2 (5 bases each). CDR3 length: 15 amino acids. The germline V gene has CDR1 SGDLS and CDR2 YYNGEE. V lost 4 bases and J lost 3, with 13 bases in between. The CDR3 loop is CASSITGTHTGELFF. In DNA, the CDR3 is TGTGCCAGCAGCATAACCGGGACCCACACCGGGGAGCTGTTTTTT.

V gene TRBV25-1 combines with J gene TRBJ2-3; maybe TRBD1 (6 bases). The V gene's germline CDR1 is MGHDK and CDR2 SYGVNS. This CDR3 contains 14 residues. Trimming cost V 4 bases and J 4 bases, with 12 bases left between them. The CDR3 nucleotides are TGTGCCAGCAGTGGCGGAGCAGGGGCAGATACGCAGTATTTT. Translating gives CASSGGAGADTQYF.

This chain uses TRBV19 with TRBJ2-1, with D tentatively TRBD2 (6 bases). This CDR3 contains 15 residues. Trimming removed 10 bases from V and 9 bases from J, with 25 bases in between. The V gene's germline CDR1 is LNHDA and CDR2 SQIVND (reference sequence). The CDR3 nucleotides read TGTGCCACCTCAGCGGAGGGTTTTGGGGCTGGTGAGCAGTTCTTC. Its protein product is CATSAEGFGAGEQFF.

The chain joins TRBV19 to TRBJ1-5, with D possibly TRBD1 on 5 matching bases. Germline loops: CDR1 LNHDA, CDR2 SQIVND (reference sequence). CDR3 length equals 14 residues. Trimming removed 3 bases from V and 5 bases from J, with 11 bases in between. This chain's CDR3 is CASSIAWGDQPQHF. The CDR3 nucleotides are TGTGCCAGTAGTATTGCGTGGGGCGATCAGCCCCAGCATTTT.

The J gene is TRBJ1-5, the V gene TRBV28; 7 bases agree with TRBD1. J lost 6 bases, V lost 3 bases, and 11 bases had no gene match. Germline-derived CDR1 and CDR2 are MDHEN and SYDVKM. The CDR3 length is 16 residues. CDR3 sequence (DNA): TGTGCCAGCAGTTTTTCCAGAAGGGGGCTGGGTCAGCCCCAGCATTTT. The encoded protein is CASSFSRRGLGQPQHF.

The CDR3 nucleotides read TGTGCCAGCCGGACAGGGAGCAGCTCTGGAAACACCATATATTTT. Amino acid sequence: CASRTGSSSGNTIYF. The genes are TRBV28 and TRBJ1-3, with 8 bases lining up with TRBD1. J was trimmed by 0 bases and V by 8 bases; bases with no gene match: 6. CDR3 length equals 15 residues. Germline loops: CDR1 MDHEN, CDR2 SYDVKM.

The CDR3 loop is CASSSYISGELFF. CDR3 DNA sequence: TGTGCCAGCAGCTCCTACATTTCCGGGGAGCTGTTTTTT. The chain links TRBV7-2 to TRBJ2-2; D gene ambiguous. The CDR3 has 13 amino acids. Trimming removed 4 bases at V and 6 bases at J, with 9 bases between. CDR1 and CDR2 (germline): SGHTA, FQGNSA.

The chain employs TRBV20-1 and TRBJ2-1; D remains unclear. CDR1 is DFQATT and CDR2 is SNEGSKA in the germline V gene (reference sequence). V dropped 5 bases and J dropped 6 bases, with 5 bases sitting between them. CDR3 length: 10 residues. The chain's CDR3 is CSAPTNEQFF. CDR3 bases: TGCAGTGCTCCCACCAATGAGCAGTTCTTC.

The V call is TRBV11-2, the J call TRBJ2-7, with a weak D call TRBD2 (5 bases). Germline V gives CDR1 SGHAT, CDR2 FQNNGV. V was clipped by 6 bases and J by 3 bases, with 15 bases between them. The CDR3 runs to 14 residues. The CDR3 DNA reads as TGTGCCAGCAGACGTCCGGGAACAAACTACGAGCAGTACTTC. Residues: CASRRPGTNYEQYF.

This clone was counted between two and nine times. V and J are TRBV7-9 and TRBJ1-1, with D maybe TRBD1 (6 bases). The CDR3 has 15 amino acids. Trimming stripped 5 bases from V and 4 bases from J, with 17 bases between. CDR1 SEHNR and CDR2 FQNEAQ come from the germline V gene (reference sequence). CDR3 residues: CASSPGGGRFTEAFF. CDR3 bases: TGTGCCAGCAGCCCCGGGGGGGGCCGGTTCACTGAAGCTTTCTTT. The full variable domain, completed using reference TRBV7-9 and TRBJ1-1, is DTGVSQNPRHKITKRGQNVTFRCDPISEHNRLYWYRQTLGQGPEFLTYFQNEAQLEKSRLLSDRFSAERPKGSFSTLEIQRTEQGDSAMYLCASSPGGGRFTEAFFGQGTRLTVV.

The rearrangement joins TRBV6-1 to TRBJ1-5; possibly TRBD1 for D (5 bases). From germline, CDR1 is MNHNS and CDR2 SASEGT. The CDR3 loop spans 14 amino acids. V shed 6 bases and J shed 0 bases, with 9 bases lying between them. The CDR3 reads CASRATASNQPQHF. The CDR3 nucleotides are TGTGCCAGCAGAGCGACAGCTAGCAATCAGCCCCAGCATTTT.

CDR3 sequence: CASSLEFGVSEQYF. For the CDR3, the DNA is TGCGCCAGCAGCTTGGAGTTCGGGGTGAGCGAGCAGTACTTC. The rearrangement uses TRBV5-1 and TRBJ2-7, with a possible D match to TRBD2 (5 bases). Per germline, CDR1 SGHRS and CDR2 YFSETQ. This CDR3 comprises 14 residues. V shed 0 bases and J shed 6 bases, with 13 bases lying between them.

The chain carries TRBV7-2 and TRBJ2-5; TRBD2 matches 12 bases. The last part of the DNA fits TRBJ2-7 better; the J call may be wrong. The CDR3 totals 15 residues. Germline V lookup: CDR1 SGHTA, CDR2 FQGNSA. In nucleotides, the CDR3 is TGTGCCAGCAGCCTGACTAGCGGGAGTCATTACGAGCAGTACTTC. Translation: CASSLTSGSHYEQYF.

The V call is TRBV7-6, the J call TRBJ2-7; 10 positions match TRBD1. Germline assignment: CDR1 SGHVS and CDR2 FNYEAQ. V was pared by 4 bases and J by 4 bases, with 4 bases of the junction left unmatched. This CDR3 has 14 residues. CDR3 nucleotide sequence: TGTGCCAGCAGCTCCGGACAGGGGGGTTACGAGCAGTACTTC. Translation gives CASSSGQGGYEQYF.

V is TRBV6-5 and J is TRBJ2-1, with D perhaps TRBD2 (6 bases). V was pared by 2 bases and J by 8 bases, with 13 bases between. CDR1 and CDR2 from the germline V gene are MNHEY and SVGAGI. This CDR3 has 14 residues. The CDR3 is CASSYTEGLDEQFF. CDR3 in DNA: TGTGCCAGCAGTTACACGGAGGGGCTGGATGAGCAGTTCTTC.

The rearrangement links TRBV6-6 to TRBJ2-7; D is undetermined. There are 11 residues in the CDR3. Trimming pared 2 bases from V and 9 bases from J, leaving 8 bases between. Per the germline V gene, CDR1 is MNHNY and CDR2 is SVGAGI (reference sequence). The CDR3 is CASSYPPVQYF. The CDR3 DNA is TGTGCCAGCAGTTACCCCCCCGTGCAGTACTTC.

The gene calls are TRBV7-6 and TRBJ2-2; 8 positions agree with TRBD2. The germline V gene has CDR1 SGHVS and CDR2 FNYEAQ. The CDR3 contains 14 residues. J was trimmed by 6 bases and V by 1 base; bases with no gene match: 1. The CDR3 region has the DNA TGTGCCAGCAGCTTAGGAGCGGGGGCCGGGGAGCTGTTTTTT. Translation: CASSLGAGAGELFF.

This clone qualifies as medium-sized (0.01 to 0.1%). The chain links TRBV2 to TRBJ2-7; the D is unclear. The germline V and J ends were trimmed by 8 bases and 4 bases, with 9 bases remaining between them. This CDR3 contains 11 residues. Germline CDR1 and CDR2: SNHLY and FYNNEI. CDR3 nucleotide sequence: TGTGCCAGCGGGGTGGAGTACGAGCAGTACTTC. Translating it yields CASGVEYEQYF.

V usage is TRBV7-3 and J usage is TRBJ2-2; D gene uncertain. The V gene lost 4 bases and the J gene lost 2 bases, with 5 bases spanning the gap. Per the germline V gene, CDR1 is SGHTA and CDR2 is FQGTGA. The CDR3 length is 13 residues. The CDR3 is CASSSSNTGELFF. CDR3 coding DNA: TGTGCCAGCAGCTCCTCAAACACCGGGGAGCTGTTTTTT.

The chain couples TRBV6-4 to TRBJ2-7; D gene ambiguous. The V gene lost 0 bases and the J gene lost 3 bases, with 6 bases spanning the gap. The CDR3 contains 13 residues. CDR1 is MRHNA and CDR2 is SNTAGT in the germline V gene. In DNA form, the CDR3 reads TGTGCCAGCAGTGACTCATTACACTACGAGCAGTACTTC. Amino acids: CASSDSLHYEQYF.

The chain combines TRBV19 with TRBJ2-1; D may be TRBD1 (6 bases). CDR1 and CDR2 from the germline V gene are LNHDA and SQIVND (reference sequence). V was trimmed by 6 bases and J by 8 bases, leaving 17 bases between them. The CDR3 is made up of 14 amino acids. CDR3 coding DNA: TGTGCCAGTAGCCACCCCGGGACATTCTATGAGCAGTTCTTC. Its translation is CASSHPGTFYEQFF.

The V gene is TRBV2, the J gene TRBJ2-5, with D uncertain. The CDR3 loop spans 13 amino acids. Trimming took 1 base from V and 5 from J, leaving 8 bases between them. Germline-derived CDR1 and CDR2 are SNHLY and FYNNEI. The DNA for the CDR3 is TGTGCCAGCAGTGAAGGCGACGGGGAGACCCAGTACTTC. This encodes CASSEGDGETQYF.

V and J are TRBV5-6 and TRBJ1-3; D possibly corresponds to TRBD1 (5 bases). This CDR3 is built from 16 residues. Germline V gene sequence: CDR1 SGHDT, CDR2 YYEEEE. The V end lost 4 bases, the J end lost 0 bases, and 14 bases lay between the germline ends. In DNA, the CDR3 is TGTGCCAGCAGCCCCTGGGACCGAAACTCTGGAAACACCATATATTTT. This encodes CASSPWDRNSGNTIYF.

The V gene is TRBV7-9, the J gene TRBJ2-5; TRBD1 agrees at 8 bases. Unmatched junction bases numbered 14, after V lost 6 bases and J lost 5 bases. There are 16 residues in the CDR3. Germline assignment: CDR1 SEHNR and CDR2 FQNEAQ (reference sequence). CDR3 nucleotide sequence: TGTGCCAGCAGGCCGATATTTTCGGACAGGGTGGAGACCCAGTACTTC. It codes for CASRPIFSDRVETQYF.

The chain joins TRBV28 to TRBJ1-3; 7 nucleotides align to TRBD1. CDR1 and CDR2 from the germline V gene are MDHEN and SYDVKM. V was pared by 2 bases and J by 2 bases, with 3 bases of the junction left unmatched. This CDR3 has 15 residues. The CDR3 loop is CASSLPGGTGNTIYF. The CDR3 DNA reads TGTGCCAGCAGTTTACCAGGGGGGACTGGAAACACCATATATTTT.

This rearrangement joins TRBV9 to TRBJ1-4; D unclear. The CDR3 spans 14 residues. Trimming shortened V by 0 bases and J by 7 bases, and 10 bases separated the two germline ends. Germline CDR1 is SGDLS and CDR2 is YYNGEE. CDR3 in amino acids: CASSVGNPVEKLFF. The DNA for the CDR3 is TGTGCCAGCAGCGTAGGAAACCCTGTTGAAAAACTGTTTTTT.

V is TRBV6-5 and J is TRBJ2-3, with D maybe TRBD2 (5 bases). Germline CDR1 MNHEY, CDR2 SVGAGI. V gave up 0 bases and J gave up 2 bases, with 6 bases separating them. This CDR3 is 14 amino acids long. The CDR3 DNA reads TGTGCCAGCAGTTACTCGGAGGCCACAGATACGCAGTATTTT. It is translated as CASSYSEATDTQYF.

The chain couples TRBV9 to TRBJ2-2; D might be TRBD1 (6 bases). Germline lookup yields CDR1 SGDLS and CDR2 YYNGEE. The germline V and J ends were trimmed by 4 bases and 6 bases, with 22 bases remaining between them. The length of the CDR3 is 17 residues. CDR3 bases: TGTGCCAGCAGCAAAGTAGTGAGGGGGACGGGATCCGGGGAGCTGTTTTTT. Protein: CASSKVVRGTGSGELFF.

V usage is TRBV5-4 and J usage is TRBJ1-1; no firm D call. This CDR3 is built from 14 residues. Trimming took 0 bases from V and 5 from J, leaving 11 bases between them. Germline CDR1 reads SGHNT; CDR2 reads YYREEE (reference sequence). CDR3 protein: CASSLDPTWTEAFF. For the CDR3, the DNA is TGTGCCAGCAGCTTGGACCCAACTTGGACTGAAGCTTTCTTT.

The rearrangement uses TRBV28 and TRBJ2-7, with a tentative D call TRBD2 (6 bases). CDR3 length: 14 amino acids. V dropped 5 bases and J dropped 4 bases, with 15 bases sitting between them. Germline V gene sequence: CDR1 MDHEN, CDR2 SYDVKM. The chain's CDR3 is CASSPRGGRYEQYF. Here the CDR3 DNA reads TGTGCCAGCAGTCCGAGGGGAGGCCGGTACGAGCAGTACTTC.

Only one count was recorded for this clone. This chain connects TRBV6-1 to TRBJ2-3, with D tentatively TRBD2 (5 bases). CDR3 length: 14 amino acids. CDR1 and CDR2 (germline): MNHNS, SASEGT. The V gene lost 4 bases and the J gene lost 4 bases, with 12 bases spanning the gap. The CDR3 sequence is CASSVLASPDTQYF. The DNA for the CDR3 is TGTGCCAGCAGTGTGCTAGCATCTCCAGATACGCAGTATTTT.